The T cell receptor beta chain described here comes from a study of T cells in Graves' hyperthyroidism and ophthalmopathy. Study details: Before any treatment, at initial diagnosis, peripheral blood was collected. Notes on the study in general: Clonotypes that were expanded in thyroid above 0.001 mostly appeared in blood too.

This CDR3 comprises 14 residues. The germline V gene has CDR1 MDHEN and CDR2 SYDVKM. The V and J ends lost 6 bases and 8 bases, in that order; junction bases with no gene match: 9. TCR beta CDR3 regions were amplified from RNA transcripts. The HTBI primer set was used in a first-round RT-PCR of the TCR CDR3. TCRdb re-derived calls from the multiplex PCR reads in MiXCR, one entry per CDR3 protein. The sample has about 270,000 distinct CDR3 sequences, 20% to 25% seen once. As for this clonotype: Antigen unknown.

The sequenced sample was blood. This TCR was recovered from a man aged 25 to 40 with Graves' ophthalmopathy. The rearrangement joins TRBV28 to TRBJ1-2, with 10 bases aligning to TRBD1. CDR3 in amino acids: CASRETGGAPGYTF. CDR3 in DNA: TGTGCCAGCAGGGAGACAGGGGGCGCTCCCGGCTACACCTTC.